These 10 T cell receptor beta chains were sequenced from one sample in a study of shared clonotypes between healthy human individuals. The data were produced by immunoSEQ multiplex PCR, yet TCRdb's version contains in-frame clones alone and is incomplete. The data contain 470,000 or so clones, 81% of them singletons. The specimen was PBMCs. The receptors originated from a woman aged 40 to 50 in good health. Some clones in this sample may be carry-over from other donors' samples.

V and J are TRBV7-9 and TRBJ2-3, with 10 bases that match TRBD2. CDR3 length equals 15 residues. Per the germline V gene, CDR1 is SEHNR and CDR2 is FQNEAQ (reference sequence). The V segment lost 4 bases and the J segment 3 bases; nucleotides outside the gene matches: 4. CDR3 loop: CASSSLAGGTDTQYF. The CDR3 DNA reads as TGTGCCAGCAGCTCTTTAGCGGGGGGAACAGATACGCAGTATTTT.

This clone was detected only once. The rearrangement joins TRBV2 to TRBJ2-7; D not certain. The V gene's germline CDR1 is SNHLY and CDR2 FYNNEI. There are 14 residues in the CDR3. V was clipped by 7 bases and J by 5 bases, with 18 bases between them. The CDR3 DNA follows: TGTGCCAGCACGCCCCCTTGGGCCCGGAACGAGCAGTACTTC. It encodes CASTPPWARNEQYF.

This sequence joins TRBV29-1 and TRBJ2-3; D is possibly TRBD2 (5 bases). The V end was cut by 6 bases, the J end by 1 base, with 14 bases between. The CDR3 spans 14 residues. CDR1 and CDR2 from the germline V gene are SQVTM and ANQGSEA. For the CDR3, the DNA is TGCAGCGTCGACCAACTAGAGCGCACAGATACGCAGTATTTT. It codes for CSVDQLERTDTQYF.

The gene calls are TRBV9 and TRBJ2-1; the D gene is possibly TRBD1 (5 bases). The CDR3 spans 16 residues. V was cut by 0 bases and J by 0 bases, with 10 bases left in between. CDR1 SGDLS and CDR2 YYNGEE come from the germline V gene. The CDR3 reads CASSVGQTDSYNEQFF. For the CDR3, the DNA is TGTGCCAGCAGCGTAGGACAGACTGACTCCTACAATGAGCAGTTCTTC.

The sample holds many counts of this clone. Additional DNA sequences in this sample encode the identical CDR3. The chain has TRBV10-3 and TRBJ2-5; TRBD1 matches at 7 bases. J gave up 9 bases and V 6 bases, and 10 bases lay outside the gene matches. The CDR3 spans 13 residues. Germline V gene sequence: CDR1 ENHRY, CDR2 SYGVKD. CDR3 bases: TGTGCCATCAGGACAGGGCCGGAAGGGGCCCAGTACTTC. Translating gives CAIRTGPEGAQYF.

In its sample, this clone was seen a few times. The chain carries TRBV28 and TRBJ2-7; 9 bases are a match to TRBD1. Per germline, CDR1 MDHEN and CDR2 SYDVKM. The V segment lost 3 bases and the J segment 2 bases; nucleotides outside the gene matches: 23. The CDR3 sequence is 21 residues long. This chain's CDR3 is CASSLATLIGQGTQATYEQYF. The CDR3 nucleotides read TGTGCCAGCAGTTTGGCGACTTTGATAGGACAGGGGACTCAAGCTACCTACGAGCAGTACTTC.

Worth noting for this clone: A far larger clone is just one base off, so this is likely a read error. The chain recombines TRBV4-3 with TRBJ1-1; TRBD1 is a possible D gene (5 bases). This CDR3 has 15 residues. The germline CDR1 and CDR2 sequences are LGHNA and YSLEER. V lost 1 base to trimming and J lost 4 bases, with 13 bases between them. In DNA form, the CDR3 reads TGCGCCAGCAGCCAAGGAGGGACCCTGAGCACTGAAGCTTTCTTT. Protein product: CASSQGGTLSTEAFF.

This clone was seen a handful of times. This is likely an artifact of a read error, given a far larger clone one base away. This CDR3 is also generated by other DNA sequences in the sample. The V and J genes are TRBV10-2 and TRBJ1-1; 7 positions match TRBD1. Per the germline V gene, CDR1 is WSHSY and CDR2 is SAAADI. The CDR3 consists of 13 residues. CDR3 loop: CASSPTGNTEAFF. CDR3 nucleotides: TGCGCCAGCAGTCCGACAGGGAACACCGAAGCTTTCTTT.

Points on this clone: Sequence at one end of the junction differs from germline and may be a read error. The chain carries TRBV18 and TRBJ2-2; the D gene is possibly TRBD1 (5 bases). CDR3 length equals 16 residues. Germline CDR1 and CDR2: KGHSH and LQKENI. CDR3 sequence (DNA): TGTGCCAGCGGTACGACAGACATTGGTAACACCAGGGAGCTGTTTTTT. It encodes CASGTTDIGNTRELFF.

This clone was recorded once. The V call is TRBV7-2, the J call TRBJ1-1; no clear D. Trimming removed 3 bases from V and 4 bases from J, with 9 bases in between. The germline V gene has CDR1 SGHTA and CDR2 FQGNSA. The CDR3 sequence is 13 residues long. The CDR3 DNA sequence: TGTGCCAGCAGCTTTTCTTATCGCACTGAAGCTTTCTTT. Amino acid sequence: CASSFSYRTEAFF.